This TCR beta chain was identified in a study of T cell responses to AZD1222 COVID-19 vaccine. Study-wide points: A mostly white British donor set with more females was recruited, and clonal diversity was possibly underestimated.

V was trimmed by 4 bases and J by 1 base, leaving 11 bases between them. From germline, CDR1 is LNHDA and CDR2 SQIVND (reference sequence). The CDR3 is 14 amino acids. To note about this clone: Its antigen is still unknown.

The repertoire was sequenced with immunoSEQ multiplex PCR; TCRdb's copy has only in-frame clones and lacks some. The sample comprises about 94,000 clones, around nine tenths of which are singletons, and roughly 15% rests with the top ten. The sequence was obtained from an adult in good health. Sequenced here: peripheral blood, sampled on day 0 of AZD1222 vaccination. The chain is built from TRBV19 and TRBJ2-7; D is perhaps TRBD1 (6 bases). CDR3 loop: CASSTGHRSYEQYF. The CDR3 DNA reads TGTGCCAGTAGTACGGGACACAGGTCCTACGAGCAGTACTTC.